The next 3 T cell receptor beta chains were all read from a single sample in a study of T cell responses to AZD1222 COVID-19 vaccine. Some clones are missing from TCRdb's copy, which holds only in-frame ones; the method was immunoSEQ multiplex PCR. The profile shows more than 30,000 clones, roughly 90% of them singletons. Source: peripheral blood, taken 28 days after the second AZD1222 dose. The source is an adult who received the AZD1222 COVID-19 vaccine.

This clone was seen more than once but under ten times. The rearrangement links TRBV7-9 to TRBJ2-2; no reliable D call. V lost 7 bases, J lost 1 base, and 7 bases lay in between. Germline lookup yields CDR1 SEHNR and CDR2 FQNEAQ (reference sequence). This CDR3 is 13 amino acids long. The CDR3 here is CASTTGNTGELFF. CDR3 DNA: TGTGCCAGCACAACTGGGAACACCGGGGAGCTGTTTTTT.

The sample holds a few counts of this clone. V usage is TRBV6-5 and J usage is TRBJ1-2; D not certain. The ends were cut back, 0 bases at V and 0 bases at J, with 8 bases in the middle. The CDR3 spans 15 residues. The germline CDR1 and CDR2 sequences are MNHEY and SVGAGI. The CDR3 bases are TGTGCCAGCAGTTACTCGAGCATTACTAACTATGGCTACACCTTC. Protein sequence: CASSYSSITNYGYTF.

V and J are TRBV3-1 (or the pseudogene TRBV3-2) and TRBJ1-1; 7 positions match TRBD1. Germline-derived CDR1 and CDR2 are LGHDT and YNNKEL (reference sequence). The CDR3 runs to 15 residues. With V trimmed by 2 bases and J by 2 bases, 5 bases remained unmatched. This chain's CDR3 is CASSQPGQANTEAFF. The CDR3, as DNA: TGTGCCAGCAGCCAACCCGGACAGGCCAACACTGAAGCTTTCTTT.